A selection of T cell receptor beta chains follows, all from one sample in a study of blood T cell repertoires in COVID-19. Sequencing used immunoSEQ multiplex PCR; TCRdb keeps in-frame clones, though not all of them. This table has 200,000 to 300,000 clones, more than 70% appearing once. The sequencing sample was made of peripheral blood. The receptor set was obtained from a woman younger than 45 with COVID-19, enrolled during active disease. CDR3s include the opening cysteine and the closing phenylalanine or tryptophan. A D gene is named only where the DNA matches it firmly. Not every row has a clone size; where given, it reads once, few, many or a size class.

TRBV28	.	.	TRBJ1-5	TGTGCCAGCAGTGACCGGACTGGACCTAATCAGCCCCAGCATTTT	CASSDRTGPNQPQHF
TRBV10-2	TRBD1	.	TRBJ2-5	TGCGCCAGCGGACAGGAGGCGGGAGAGACCCAGTACTTC	CASGQEAGETQYF
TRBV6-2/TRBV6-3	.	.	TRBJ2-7	TGTGCCAGCACCCCGTTCTGGGCCACCTACGAGCAGTACTTC	CASTPFWATYEQYF
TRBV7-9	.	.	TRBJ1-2	TGTGCCAGCAGCAAAGGGGCGGCAGCGGACTATGGCTACACCTTC	CASSKGAAADYGYTF
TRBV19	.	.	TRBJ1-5	TGTGCCAGTAGTATAGAACCGGGGACACCGGGTCAGCCCCAGCATTTT	CASSIEPGTPGQPQHF
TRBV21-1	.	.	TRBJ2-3	TGTGCCAGCAGCAAAGGGGAGAGGCGGGTAGGTTGGGGAGATACGCAGTATTTT	CASSKGERRVGWGDTQYF
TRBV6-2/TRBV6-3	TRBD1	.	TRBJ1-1	TGTGCCAGCAGTACGATCGGGACAGGCCTCTCTGAAGCTTTCTTT	CASSTIGTGLSEAFF
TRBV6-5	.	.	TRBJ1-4	TGTGCCAGCAGTTACGTGCGGGGTGGGGAGGAAAAACTGTTTTTT	CASSYVRGGEEKLFF
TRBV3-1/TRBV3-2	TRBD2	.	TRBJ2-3	TGTGCCAGCAGCCAAGGGCTAGCGGGGGGATCCACAGATACGCAGTATTTT	CASSQGLAGGSTDTQYF
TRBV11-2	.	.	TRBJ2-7	TGTGCCAGCAGCTGGTTGAAGGGAGTTTACGAGCAGTACTTC	CASSWLKGVYEQYF
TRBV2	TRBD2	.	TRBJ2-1	TGTGCCAGCAGTGAAGTAGCGACTAGCGGGCAGTTCTTC	CASSEVATSGQFF
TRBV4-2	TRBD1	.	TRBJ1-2	TGTGCCAGCAGCCTTTCGGACAGGGGGAATGGCTATGGCTACACCTTC	CASSLSDRGNGYGYTF
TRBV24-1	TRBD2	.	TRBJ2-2	TGTGCCACCAGTGATTCCGGGACTAGGGAAATGTGGACCGGGGAGCTGTTTTTT	CATSDSGTREMWTGELFF
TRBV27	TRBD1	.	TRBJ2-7	TGTGCCAGCAGCCCGGGACAGGGGCCGTACGAGCAGTACTTC	CASSPGQGPYEQYF
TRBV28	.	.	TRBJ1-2	TGTGCCAGCAGTTTCGGTGGGCAAGTTTGGGGCTACACCTTC	CASSFGGQVWGYTF
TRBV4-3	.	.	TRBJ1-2	TGCGCCAGCAGCCAAGAGGCGGGCACGAACTATGGCTACACCTTC	CASSQEAGTNYGYTF
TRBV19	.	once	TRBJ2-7	TGTGCCAGTAGTATAGGGCTTTCCTACGAGCAGTACTTC	CASSIGLSYEQYF
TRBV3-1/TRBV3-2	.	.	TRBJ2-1	TGTGCCAGCAGCCAAGAACCTCTAGGTTGGAATGAGCAGTTCTTC	CASSQEPLGWNEQFF
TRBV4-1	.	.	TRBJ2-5	TGCGCCAGCAGCCAAATCGGGACTCTATCGGGTGGGACCCAGTACTTC	CASSQIGTLSGGTQYF
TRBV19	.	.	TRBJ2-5	TGTGCCAGTAGTCCAGGGAGGTGGGACCAAGAGACCCAGTACTTC	CASSPGRWDQETQYF
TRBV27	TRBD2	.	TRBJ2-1	TGTGCCAGCAGTTTAAGGCTAGCGGAACTCGTGAATGAGCAGTTCTTC	CASSLRLAELVNEQFF
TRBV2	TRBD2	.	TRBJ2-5	TGTGCCAGCAGTGAAGCTCTAGCGGGGGGCGGGACCCAGTACTTC	CASSEALAGGGTQYF
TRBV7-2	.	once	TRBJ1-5	TGTGCCAGCAGCTCTTCCGGGAACCCTAATCAGCCCCAGCATTTT	CASSSSGNPNQPQHF
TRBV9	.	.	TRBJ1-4	TGTGCCAGCAGCGGCAGGGGCGGGCTAAACGAAAAACTGTTTTTT	CASSGRGGLNEKLFF
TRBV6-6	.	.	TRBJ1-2	TGTGCCAGCAGTTATGGTCTGGGGGCGCGGAGGAGCGGCTACACCTTC	CASSYGLGARRSGYTF
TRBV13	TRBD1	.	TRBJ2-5	TGTGCCAGCAGCTCGCCTGGAGGTACAGGGGGCTGGGAGACCCAGTACTTC	CASSSPGGTGGWETQYF
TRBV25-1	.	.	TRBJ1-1	TGTGCCAGCAGTGAAGGGGGGTTGTACACTGAAGCTTTCTTT	CASSEGGLYTEAFF
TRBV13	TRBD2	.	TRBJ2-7	TGTGCCAGCAGCTTAACAGGACCGGGACTAGCGGACTACGAGCAGTACTTC	CASSLTGPGLADYEQYF
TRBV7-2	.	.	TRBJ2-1	TGTGCCAGCAGCTTAGTTGGGGGGGCGGTCTACAATGAGCAGTTCTTC	CASSLVGGAVYNEQFF
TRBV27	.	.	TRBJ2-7	TGTGCCAGCAGTTTCGGCAGCGATTACGAGCAGTACTTC	CASSFGSDYEQYF
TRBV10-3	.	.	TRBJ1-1	TGTGCCACCGCATCCCCCGGGGGGGGCATGAACACTGAAGCTTTCTTT	CATASPGGGMNTEAFF
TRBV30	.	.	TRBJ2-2	TGTGCCTGGAGTTCCGGGGTCGACTACACCGGGGAGCTGTTTTTT	CAWSSGVDYTGELFF
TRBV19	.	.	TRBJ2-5	TGTGCCAGTAGTATCGTGACCGGGGAGACCCAGTACTTC	CASSIVTGETQYF
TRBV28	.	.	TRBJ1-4	TGTGCCAGCAGAAATAGAGGGCAAGATGAAAAACTGTTTTTT	CASRNRGQDEKLFF
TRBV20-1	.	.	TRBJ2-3	TGCAGTGCTAGTGTCGGCAGGGACACAGATACGCAGTATTTT	CSASVGRDTDTQYF
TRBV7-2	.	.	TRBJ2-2	TGTGCCAGCAGCCCTGTACTCTCAAACACCGGGGAGCTGTTTTTT	CASSPVLSNTGELFF
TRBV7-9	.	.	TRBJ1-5	TGTGCCAGCAGCTTACGGTCCGATAGCAATCAGCCCCAGCATTTT	CASSLRSDSNQPQHF
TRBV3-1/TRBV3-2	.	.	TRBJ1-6	TGTGCCAGCAGCATACGAACGGAACAGATCGTAAGCTCCTATAATTCACCCCTCCACTTT	CASSIRTEQIVSSYNSPLHF
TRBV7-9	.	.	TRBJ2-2	TGTGCCAGCAGCCCGGACTGGTTGGGGTACACCGGGGAGCTGTTTTTT	CASSPDWLGYTGELFF
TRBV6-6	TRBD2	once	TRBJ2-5	TGTGCCAGCAGTAGCGGGACTAGCGGCCAAGAGACCCAGTACTTC	CASSSGTSGQETQYF
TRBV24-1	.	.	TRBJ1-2	TGTGCCACCAGTGCGCAGGGTTATGGCTACACCTTC	CATSAQGYGYTF
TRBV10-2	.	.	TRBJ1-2	TGCGCCACAGAGGGTAGGAGTGGGGGCTACACCTTC	CATEGRSGGYTF
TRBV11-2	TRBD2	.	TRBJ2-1	TGTGCCAGCAGCTCGGGACTAGCGGGAAAGTCCTACAATGAGCAGTTCTTC	CASSSGLAGKSYNEQFF
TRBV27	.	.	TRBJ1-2	TGTGCCAGCAGTTCACACCAGGGGTCCTATGGCTACACCTTC	CASSSHQGSYGYTF
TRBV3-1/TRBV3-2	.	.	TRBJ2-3	TGTGCCAGCAGCCATTATAGCGGAGACAGCACAGATACGCAGTATTTT	CASSHYSGDSTDTQYF
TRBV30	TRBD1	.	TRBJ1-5	TGTGCCTGGAGTACGGACAGGGATCAGCCCCAGCATTTT	CAWSTDRDQPQHF
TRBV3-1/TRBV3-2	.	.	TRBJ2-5	TGTGCCAGCAGCCAAGACCTAAATGCCGGGACCCAGTACTTC	CASSQDLNAGTQYF